The clone carrying this T cell receptor beta chain occurred a few times. This sample was included in a study of CD8+ T cells in alopecia areata. The authors extracted RNA and reverse transcribed it into cDNA as the sequencing template. Produced via immunoSEQ multiplex PCR; TCRdb's table is partial and in-frame only. The sample shows over 150,000 clones, 50% to 65% of them seen only once. Treatment noted: oral pan-JAK inhibitor, 5-10 mg twice daily. CDR1 and CDR2 from the germline V gene are GTSNPN and SVGIG (reference sequence). The CDR3 has 13 residues. V dropped 7 bases and J dropped 4; count of bases not matched to a gene: 8.

The chain is built from TRBV30 and TRBJ1-1; TRBD1 matches at 8 bases. The material was CD8+ T cells sorted from blood, obtained at week 24, from a patient treated with tofacitinib. The clonotype was recovered from a human donor with alopecia areata. The CDR3 loop is CAYAQGGGTEAFF. DNA for the CDR3: TGTGCCTATGCACAGGGGGGAGGCACTGAAGCTTTCTTT.